These 17 T cell receptor beta chains came from one sample sequenced in a study of blood T cell repertoires in COVID-19. The data were produced by immunoSEQ multiplex PCR, yet TCRdb's version contains in-frame clones alone and is incomplete. The table shows some 150,000 clones, with roughly 90% occurring only once. Sequences were obtained from peripheral blood. These receptors all come from a human donor in a cohort sampled during active COVID-19.

This clone was seen only once. J is TRBJ2-1 and V is TRBV2, with 7 bases fitting TRBD2. The CDR3 loop spans 12 amino acids. CDR1 and CDR2 (germline): SNHLY, FYNNEI. J lost 9 bases, V lost 3 bases, and 2 bases had no gene match. This CDR3 is CASSDSGGEQFF. The CDR3 DNA reads as TGTGCCAGCAGTGATTCGGGGGGTGAGCAGTTCTTC.

This clone appeared once. The chain combines TRBV29-1 with TRBJ1-1, with 8 bases identical to TRBD1. J was trimmed by 4 bases and V by 7 bases; bases with no gene match: 8. The CDR3 extends over 13 amino acids. CDR1 and CDR2 (germline): SQVTM, ANQGSEA. The CDR3 region has the DNA TGCAGCGCTAGGACAGGGAGGGGCACTGAAGCTTTCTTT. Its protein is CSARTGRGTEAFF.

The chain is built from TRBV2 and TRBJ2-1, with a weak D call TRBD2 (5 bases). The germline CDR1 and CDR2 sequences are SNHLY and FYNNEI. Trimming shortened V by 5 bases and J by 8 bases, and 28 bases separated the two germline ends. The CDR3 has 18 amino acids. This CDR3 is CASSPDPRFHRGSDEQFF. The CDR3 DNA follows: TGTGCCAGCAGTCCAGACCCACGGTTCCACCGTGGGAGCGATGAGCAGTTCTTC.

J is TRBJ2-3 and V is TRBV11-1, with 7 bases fitting TRBD2. Germline V CDR1 and CDR2: SGHAT, FQDESV (reference sequence). The V gene end was trimmed by 5 bases and the J gene end by 3 bases; junction bases not matched to a gene: 8. CDR3 length equals 15 residues. In DNA form, the CDR3 reads TGTGCCAGCAGCCCCGGGACTACCTATACAGATACGCAGTATTTT. Translating gives CASSPGTTYTDTQYF. Full variable domain (remainder filled in from reference TRBV11-1 and TRBJ2-3): EAEVAQSPRYKITEKSQAVAFWCDPISGHATLYWYRQILGQGPELLVQFQDESVVDDSQLPKDRFSAERLKGVDSTLKIQPAELGDSAMYLCASSPGTTYTDTQYFGPGTRLTVL.

CDR3 DNA: TGTGCCAGTAGTATAGGACAGAACTTAAACTATGGCTACACCTTC. Translating it yields CASSIGQNLNYGYTF. The chain joins TRBV19 to TRBJ1-2, with a weak D call TRBD1 (5 bases). Looked up from germline, CDR1 is LNHDA and CDR2 is SQIVND (reference sequence). V gave up 1 base and J gave up 2 bases, with 11 bases separating them. The CDR3 has 15 residues.

The V call is TRBV4-2, the J call TRBJ1-1, with a weak D call TRBD1 (6 bases). With 5 bases removed from V and 1 base from J, the gap between germline ends came to 14 bases. Germline V lookup: CDR1 LGHNA, CDR2 YNFKEQ. This CDR3 contains 15 residues. The CDR3 region is CASSRGSGTNTEAFF. CDR3 in DNA: TGTGCCAGCAGCAGGGGGTCAGGGACGAACACTGAAGCTTTCTTT.

The chain employs TRBV21-1 and TRBJ2-5; the table's D call, TRBD1, has no DNA check behind it. TRBV21-1 is annotated as a pseudogene. The CDR3 is 15 amino acids. In nucleotides, the CDR3 is TGTGCCAGCAGCAAAGCCGAACAGGGGACGGAGACCCAGTACTTC. Translating it yields CASSKAEQGTETQYF.

V gene TRBV5-6 combines with J gene TRBJ2-7; 11 bases match TRBD2. CDR3 length: 15 residues. Germline CDR1 SGHDT, CDR2 YYEEEE. The trim removed 3 bases at V and 0 bases at J, leaving 2 bases unmatched. Written as DNA, the CDR3 is TGTGCCAGCAGCTCGGGGACTAGCGGCTCCTACGAGCAGTACTTC. It specifies CASSSGTSGSYEQYF.

This clone appeared once. The chain carries TRBV19 and TRBJ2-7; tentatively, D is TRBD1 (8 bases). CDR1 and CDR2 from the germline V gene are LNHDA and SQIVND (reference sequence). With 6 bases removed from V and 3 bases from J, the gap between germline ends came to 18 bases. This CDR3 has 15 amino acids. The CDR3 is CASRKSQGGHYEQYF. Here the CDR3 DNA reads TGTGCCAGTAGGAAATCACAGGGGGGGCACTACGAGCAGTACTTC.

This chain joins TRBV27 and TRBJ2-3, with D perhaps matching TRBD2 (6 bases). V gave up 5 bases and J gave up 2 bases, with 17 bases separating them. The CDR3 loop spans 16 amino acids. Germline V gene data show CDR1 as MNHEY and CDR2 as SMNVEV (reference sequence). The CDR3: CASSPPGGAVTDTQYF. The CDR3 DNA reads TGTGCCAGCAGTCCCCCCGGCGGGGCAGTCACAGATACGCAGTATTTT.

The chain couples TRBV5-3 to TRBJ2-3, with D possibly TRBD2 on 6 matching bases. TRBV5-3 is designated an ORF whose function remains uncertain. This CDR3 is built from 15 residues. V lost 3 bases to trimming and J lost 3 bases, with 14 bases between them. CDR3 sequence reads: CARSSEGYVTDTQYF. CDR3 nucleotides: TGTGCCAGAAGCTCGGAGGGGTACGTTACAGATACGCAGTATTTT.

This chain joins TRBV27 and TRBJ2-5; 7 bases are shared with TRBD1. This CDR3 has 14 amino acids. The V and J ends lost 2 bases and 2 bases, in that order; junction bases with no gene match: 2. CDR1 and CDR2 (germline): MNHEY, SMNVEV (reference sequence). CDR3 sequence (DNA): TGTGCCAGCAGTTTAGGGACAGATCAAGAGACCCAGTACTTC. Translation: CASSLGTDQETQYF.

This rearrangement joins TRBV12-3 or TRBV12-4 to TRBJ2-7; D call uncertain. The V and J ends lost 3 bases and 0 bases respectively, with 6 bases between them. The CDR3 is 13 residues long. CDR3 residues: CASSFSTSYEQYF. The CDR3 DNA reads TGTGCCAGCAGTTTTTCTACCTCCTACGAGCAGTACTTC.

This chain connects TRBV28 to TRBJ2-7, with D perhaps TRBD2 (7 bases). This CDR3 comprises 16 residues. Germline CDR1 and CDR2: MDHEN and SYDVKM. Trimming removed 3 bases from V and 5 bases from J, with 20 bases in between. CDR3 bases: TGTGCCAGCAGTTTTGTGAGGATAGGGGGGGCCGACGAGCAGTACTTC. It codes for CASSFVRIGGADEQYF. The whole variable domain, filled in from reference TRBV28 and TRBJ2-7, reads DVKVTQSSRYLVKRTGEKVFLECVQDMDHENMFWYRQDPGLGLRLIYFSYDVKMKEKGDIPEGYSVSREKKERFSLILESASTNQTSMYLCASSFVRIGGADEQYFGPGTRLTVT.

V usage is TRBV18 and J usage is TRBJ1-1; 9 bases match TRBD1. V shed 3 bases and J 5 bases; nucleotides not matched to a gene: 7. There are 15 residues in the CDR3. Germline lookup yields CDR1 KGHSH and CDR2 LQKENI. As DNA, the CDR3 is TGTGCCAGCTCACCTCCTGGGACAGGGATTACTGAAGCTTTCTTT. Translated, it gives CASSPPGTGITEAFF.

The chain carries TRBV18 and TRBJ2-7; 9 nucleotides agree with TRBD1. The V segment lost 4 bases and the J segment 3 bases; nucleotides outside the gene matches: 4. Germline lookup yields CDR1 KGHSH and CDR2 LQKENI. The CDR3 is 14 residues long. In DNA form, the CDR3 reads TGTGCCAGCTCACAGGGACAGGGTGTCTACGAGCAGTACTTC. Translating gives CASSQGQGVYEQYF.

A few counts support this clone. The chain recombines TRBV2 with TRBJ2-2, with D possibly being TRBD1 (5 bases). Trimming removed 5 bases from V and 7 bases from J, with 17 bases in between. The V gene's germline CDR1 is SNHLY and CDR2 FYNNEI. This CDR3 region has 15 residues. The CDR3 coding sequence is TGTGCCAGCAGTCTGGGCCGAAGGGGATTCGGGGAGCTGTTTTTT. It yields the protein CASSLGRRGFGELFF.